The 27 T cell receptor beta chains below were found in one sample sequenced in a study of blood T cell repertoires in COVID-19. The table came from immunoSEQ multiplex PCR; TCRdb's copy has only in-frame clones and leaves some out. Of 150,000 to 200,000 clones in the sample, about 80% were seen once. Sequenced: PBMCs or T cells enriched from blood (not recorded which). The source is a woman aged 55-70 years with acute COVID-19.

This clone occurred once. V and J are TRBV5-6 and TRBJ1-6, with D perhaps TRBD1 (5 bases). Germline V gene lookup returns CDR1 SGHDT and CDR2 YYEEEE. CDR3 length: 14 amino acids. Trimming shortened V by 6 bases and J by 8 bases, and 15 bases separated the two germline ends. The CDR3 loop reads CASTKWGGDSPLHF. The DNA of the CDR3 is TGTGCCAGCACCAAGTGGGGGGGTGATTCACCCCTCCACTTT.

The chain carries TRBV6-2 or TRBV6-3 and TRBJ1-2, with 10 bases aligning to TRBD1. This CDR3 has 15 residues. V was clipped by 4 bases and J by 1 base; unmatched bases: 3. Germline CDR1 is MNHEY and CDR2 is SVGEGT. The CDR3 bases are TGTGCCAGCAGTTCCCGGGACAGGGGTAACTATGGCTACACCTTC. As protein: CASSSRDRGNYGYTF.

This chain links TRBV21-1 with TRBJ1-1; no DNA check was done on the table's D call, TRBD1. TRBV21-1 is described as a pseudogene. This CDR3 spans 19 amino acids. This chain's CDR3 is CASSKGRQGANGMNTEAFF. In nucleotides, the CDR3 is TGTGCCAGCAGCAAAGGCAGACAGGGGGCAAATGGAATGAACACTGAAGCTTTCTTT.

This chain connects TRBV12-3 or TRBV12-4 to TRBJ2-3, with D perhaps TRBD1 (5 bases). There are 13 residues in the CDR3. The V end was cut by 8 bases, the J end by 5 bases, with 14 bases between. The CDR3 protein is CASSPQQGDTQYF. The CDR3, as DNA: TGTGCCAGCTCCCCACAGCAGGGAGATACGCAGTATTTT.

The genes are TRBV2 and TRBJ2-7; D remains unclear. CDR3 size: 13 residues. V was shortened by 7 bases and J by 4 bases, with 14 bases between the two germline ends. Germline V lookup: CDR1 SNHLY, CDR2 FYNNEI. In nucleotides, the CDR3 is TGTGCCAGCACTCCATTTCTAGTTTACGAGCAGTACTTC. This codes for CASTPFLVYEQYF.

The chain joins TRBV3-1 (or the pseudogene TRBV3-2) to TRBJ2-1; TRBD2 is a possible D gene (6 bases). V was trimmed by 1 base and J by 2 bases, leaving 12 bases between them. This CDR3 has 16 residues. Germline V gives CDR1 LGHDT, CDR2 YNNKEL (reference sequence). This CDR3 is CASSQGGTVPYNEQFF. CDR3 in DNA: TGTGCCAGCAGCCAAGGGGGGACTGTTCCCTACAATGAGCAGTTCTTC.

J is TRBJ2-7 and V is TRBV5-1, with 7 bases fitting TRBD1. V was clipped by 3 bases and J by 5 bases; unmatched bases: 8. The CDR3 runs to 14 residues. Germline values: CDR1 SGHRS, CDR2 YFSETQ. DNA for the CDR3: TGCGCCAGCAGCTCGGGACAGAATCTCAACGAGCAGTACGTC. Protein sequence: CASSSGQNLNEQYV.

The rearrangement uses TRBV9 and TRBJ1-2; D gene uncertain. The CDR3 is 14 residues long. V was shortened by 0 bases and J by 4 bases, with 10 bases between the two germline ends. Germline CDR1 SGDLS, CDR2 YYNGEE. The CDR3: CASSVVTEGYGYTF. CDR3 in DNA: TGTGCCAGCAGCGTAGTCACAGAAGGCTATGGCTACACCTTC.

V usage is TRBV7-2 and J usage is TRBJ2-7; TRBD2 aligns across 13 bases. There are 16 residues in the CDR3. CDR1 SGHTA and CDR2 FQGNSA come from the germline V gene. V gave up 1 base and J gave up 6 bases; unmatched junction bases: 6. The chain's CDR3 is CASSLVGLAGAVEQYF. CDR3 sequence (DNA): TGTGCCAGCAGCTTAGTCGGACTAGCGGGAGCGGTCGAGCAGTACTTC.

The chain joins TRBV11-2 to TRBJ1-2; 8 bases line up with TRBD1. The CDR3 is made up of 16 amino acids. The trim removed 6 bases at V and 4 bases at J, leaving 13 bases unmatched. Germline CDR1 is SGHAT and CDR2 is FQNNGV. This CDR3 is CASRTLRGRMVYGYTF. CDR3 in DNA: TGTGCCAGCAGGACGCTCAGGGGGCGCATGGTCTATGGCTACACCTTC.

The chain is built from TRBV24-1 and TRBJ1-3, with a weak D call TRBD1 (5 bases). Trimming stripped 12 bases from V and 4 bases from J, with 9 bases between. CDR1 KGHDR and CDR2 SFDVKD come from the germline V gene. This CDR3 is 11 amino acids long. The CDR3 DNA reads TGTGCCGTAAGGGGCGGAAACACCATATATTTT. Amino acid sequence: CAVRGGNTIYF.

The chain links TRBV15 to TRBJ1-2, with D uncertain. The V and J ends lost 1 base and 0 bases respectively, with 9 bases between them. Germline CDR1 reads LNHNV; CDR2 reads YYDKDF (reference sequence). The CDR3 loop spans 15 amino acids. CDR3 bases: TGTGCCACCAGCAGAGTTCTACAGCCTAACTATGGCTACACCTTC. Translated: CATSRVLQPNYGYTF.

This chain uses TRBV2 with TRBJ2-7; D gene ambiguous. The CDR3 runs to 13 residues. Germline-derived CDR1 and CDR2 are SNHLY and FYNNEI. V was cut by 7 bases and J by 0 bases, with 10 bases left in between. The CDR3 nucleotides read TGTGCCAGCAATCCCTTTAGCTCCTACGAGCAGTACTTC. Protein: CASNPFSSYEQYF.

The chain recombines TRBV7-8 with TRBJ2-7, with 7 positions matching TRBD2. The germline gives CDR1 SGHVS, CDR2 FQNEAQ. V lost 9 bases and J lost 6; bases outside the gene matches: 11. The CDR3 is 13 amino acids. The CDR3 DNA is TGTGCCAGTCGCACCAGCGGGGTCTCCGAGCAGTACTTC. Encoded protein: CASRTSGVSEQYF. Drawing the rest from reference TRBV7-8 and TRBJ2-7, the complete variable domain is GAGVSQSPRYKVAKRGQDVALRCDPISGHVSLFWYQQALGQGPEFLTYFQNEAQLDKSGLPSDRFFAERPEGSVSTLKIQRTQQEDSAVYLCASRTSGVSEQYFGPGTRLTVT.

V and J are TRBV7-9 and TRBJ1-1; 10 nucleotides align to TRBD1. V dropped 1 base and J dropped 7; count of bases not matched to a gene: 3. Germline CDR1 and CDR2: SEHNR and FQNEAQ (reference sequence). The CDR3 covers 14 residues. CDR3 protein: CASSLEWTGGEAFF. The CDR3 DNA reads TGTGCCAGCAGCTTAGAATGGACAGGGGGTGAAGCTTTCTTT.

This clone was picked up one time. The chain links TRBV6-5 to TRBJ2-7; perhaps TRBD1 as D (6 bases). CDR1 is MNHEY, CDR2 SVGAGI, per germline. Deletions cut 2 bases from V and 2 bases from J, with 10 bases between. This CDR3 region has 14 residues. The CDR3 region has the DNA TGTGCCAGCAGTTACGGTACAGGGCCCTACGAGCAGTACTTC. Translating gives CASSYGTGPYEQYF.

V gene TRBV9 combines with J gene TRBJ2-2; 9 positions agree with TRBD2. This CDR3 contains 15 residues. The V gene's germline CDR1 is SGDLS and CDR2 YYNGEE. Trimming cost V 10 bases and J 5 bases; bases outside gene matches: 12. The CDR3 protein is CASREGPVGTGELFF. In nucleotides, the CDR3 is TGTGCCTCGCGGGAGGGGCCCGTAGGGACCGGGGAGCTGTTTTTT.

This clone was seen a single time. The rearrangement uses TRBV7-2 and TRBJ2-5, with TRBD2 identical over 7 bases. Per germline, CDR1 SGHTA and CDR2 FQGNSA. V lost 2 bases to trimming and J lost 5 bases; unmatched junction nucleotides: 2. This CDR3 has 13 amino acids. The CDR3 nucleotides read TGTGCCAGCAGCTTAAGGCGGGGGGAGACCCAGTACTTC. This codes for CASSLRRGETQYF. Full variable domain (remainder filled in from reference TRBV7-2 and TRBJ2-5): GAGVSQSPSNKVTEKGKDVELRCDPISGHTALYWYRQSLGQGLEFLIYFQGNSAPDKSGLPSDRFSAERTGGSVSTLTIQRTQQEDSAVYLCASSLRRGETQYFGPGTRLLVL.

The chain carries TRBV6-2 or TRBV6-3 and TRBJ2-2; TRBD1 matches 8 bases. V lost 3 bases and J lost 1; bases outside the gene matches: 7. The CDR3 length is 17 residues. Germline CDR1 and CDR2: MNHEY and SVGEGT. The CDR3 DNA sequence: TGTGCCAGCAGTTATTCCAGGGGGCGAGGGAACACCGGGGAGCTGTTTTTT. Translation: CASSYSRGRGNTGELFF.

J is TRBJ2-7 and V is TRBV27; 12 positions match TRBD1. The CDR3 is made up of 20 amino acids. The V segment lost 8 bases and the J segment 3 bases; nucleotides outside the gene matches: 23. Germline CDR1 reads MNHEY; CDR2 reads SMNVEV (reference sequence). The CDR3 DNA reads as TGTGCCAGCCTCCCCTTCGTGGGACAGGGGGCGGGTGGCTACTACTACGAGCAGTACGTC. Amino acids: CASLPFVGQGAGGYYYEQYV.

The chain uses TRBV27 and TRBJ2-5; the match to TRBD1 covers 8 bases. From germline, CDR1 is MNHEY and CDR2 SMNVEV (reference sequence). There are 13 residues in the CDR3. V lost 5 bases, J lost 4 bases, and 3 bases stayed unmatched. The CDR3 DNA reads as TGTGCCAGCAGTAAACAGGGGGGAGAGACCCAGTACTTC. Protein sequence: CASSKQGGETQYF.

This clone was detected only once. The V and J genes are TRBV12-3 or TRBV12-4 and TRBJ1-1; the D gene is possibly TRBD1 (6 bases). This CDR3 comprises 13 residues. Trimming removed 6 bases from V and 5 bases from J, with 13 bases in between. In DNA, the CDR3 is TGTGCCAGCAGGTCGTTGGGGGCAACTGAAGCTTTCTTT. This encodes CASRSLGATEAFF.

CDR3 sequence: CASGLVVSREPSGRDTQYF. In DNA, the CDR3 is TGTGCTAGTGGTTTGGTCGTTTCGAGGGAGCCGAGCGGGAGGGATACGCAGTATTTT. The V gene is TRBV12-5, the J gene TRBJ2-3; 9 bases are shared with TRBD2. CDR1 and CDR2 (germline): LGHNT, FRNRAP. The CDR3 runs to 19 residues. The trim removed 0 bases at V and 6 bases at J, leaving 16 bases unmatched.

The rearrangement links TRBV10-3 to TRBJ2-7; D is perhaps TRBD2 (6 bases). Germline V gives CDR1 ENHRY, CDR2 SYGVKD. Trimming left V 0 bases short and J 3 bases short, with 9 bases between. This CDR3 has 14 amino acids. The CDR3 DNA sequence: TGTGCCATCAGTGAGTCCAGGACTAACTACGAGCAGTACTTC. Translation: CAISESRTNYEQYF.

This rearrangement joins TRBV7-9 to TRBJ2-1; 9 positions match TRBD2. CDR1 SEHNR and CDR2 FQNEAQ come from the germline V gene (reference sequence). The CDR3 loop spans 15 amino acids. Trimming at V came to 7 bases and at J to 3 bases, leaving 7 bases not matched to a gene. CDR3 in amino acids: CASNPLAGGYNEQFF. The CDR3 coding sequence is TGTGCCAGCAACCCACTAGCGGGCGGCTACAATGAGCAGTTCTTC.

This clone has just a few counts. J is TRBJ2-7 and V is TRBV5-8, with D possibly matching TRBD2 (5 bases). Trimming took off 4 bases at V and 10 bases at J, with 15 bases between the two ends. Looked up from germline, CDR1 is SGHTS and CDR2 is YDEGEE. This CDR3 contains 12 residues. The CDR3 DNA follows: TGTGCCAGCAGCCTGGTGGGGAGTACCCAGTACTTC. Amino acid sequence: CASSLVGSTQYF.

The CDR3 nucleotides are TGTGCCAGTAGTGCCGGACAGGGCTTAGGCACCATATATTTT. This translates into CASSAGQGLGTIYF. V gene TRBV19 combines with J gene TRBJ1-3; TRBD1 matches at 8 bases. Trimming at V came to 5 bases and at J to 9 bases, leaving 9 bases not matched to a gene. This CDR3 region has 14 residues. Germline-derived CDR1 and CDR2 are LNHDA and SQIVND (reference sequence).